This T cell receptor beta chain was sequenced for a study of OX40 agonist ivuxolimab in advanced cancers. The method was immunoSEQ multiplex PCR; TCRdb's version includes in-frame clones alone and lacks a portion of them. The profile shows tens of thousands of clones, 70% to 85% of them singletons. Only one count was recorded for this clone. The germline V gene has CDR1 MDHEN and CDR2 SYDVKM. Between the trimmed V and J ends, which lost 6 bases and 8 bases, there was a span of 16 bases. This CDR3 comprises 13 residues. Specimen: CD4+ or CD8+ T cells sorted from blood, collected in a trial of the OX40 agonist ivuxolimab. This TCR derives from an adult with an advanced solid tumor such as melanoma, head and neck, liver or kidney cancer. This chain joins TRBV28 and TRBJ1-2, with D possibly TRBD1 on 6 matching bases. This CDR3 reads CASSRTAFGGYTF. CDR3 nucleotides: TGTGCCAGCAGCCGGACAGCGTTTGGGGGCTACACCTTC.